A selection of T cell receptor beta chains follows, all from one sample in a study of T-cell memory formation after mild COVID-19. TCRdb itself ran the 5' RACE reads through MiXCR, one entry per CDR3 protein. The sample lists around 140,000 distinct CDR3 sequences, approximately 5.7% occurring once. Input material: PBMCs or a T cell subset sorted from them (not recorded which). Receptors were obtained from an adult woman who had mild COVID-19 (a few samples of this study predate the infection). Cell type and time point are not known. CDR3s include the opening cysteine and the closing phenylalanine or tryptophan. Each record gives: V gene, D gene, clone size, J gene, CDR3 protein, CDR3 DNA. The D gene is left open where the match is weak. Clone size is stated in some rows and not others, as once, few, many or a class when expanded.

V gene: TRBV12-3/TRBV12-4; D gene: NA; clone size: NA; J gene: TRBJ1-4; CDR3 protein: CASSQGQLNEKLFF; CDR3 DNA: TGTGCCAGCAGCCAAGGACAGCTTAATGAAAAACTGTTTTTT
V gene: TRBV29-1; D gene: NA; clone size: many; J gene: TRBJ1-4; CDR3 protein: CSGGRGVELFF; CDR3 DNA: TGCAGCGGGGGGCGCGGGGTGGAACTGTTTTTT
V gene: TRBV7-2; D gene: TRBD2; clone size: many; J gene: TRBJ2-1; CDR3 protein: CASSSGGRYEQFF; CDR3 DNA: TGTGCCAGCAGTTCGGGGGGGCGGTATGAGCAGTTCTTC
V gene: TRBV24-1; D gene: NA; clone size: NA; J gene: TRBJ2-3; CDR3 protein: CATSEGLSGDTQYF; CDR3 DNA: TGTGCCACCAGTGAGGGCCTCTCTGGGGATACGCAGTATTTT
V gene: TRBV7-6; D gene: NA; clone size: many; J gene: TRBJ2-5; CDR3 protein: CASSLTGVGETQYF; CDR3 DNA: TGTGCCAGCAGCTTAACGGGAGTTGGAGAGACCCAGTACTTC
V gene: TRBV12-3/TRBV12-4; D gene: NA; clone size: few; J gene: TRBJ1-1; CDR3 protein: CASSEKNTEAFF; CDR3 DNA: TGTGCCAGCAGTGAGAAGAACACTGAAGCTTTCTTT
V gene: TRBV6-6; D gene: TRBD1; clone size: many; J gene: TRBJ1-2; CDR3 protein: CASGSGGRGNYGYTF; CDR3 DNA: TGTGCCAGCGGATCAGGGGGCCGGGGAAACTATGGCTACACCTTC
V gene: TRBV12-3/TRBV12-4; D gene: TRBD1; clone size: NA; J gene: TRBJ1-2; CDR3 protein: CASTPLGKGQGDGYTF; CDR3 DNA: TGTGCCAGCACTCCTTTGGGTAAAGGACAGGGCGATGGCTACACCTTC
V gene: TRBV20-1; D gene: TRBD1; clone size: NA; J gene: TRBJ2-3; CDR3 protein: CSAFPPPGQGARSSTDTQYF; CDR3 DNA: TGCAGTGCCTTCCCACCCCCGGGACAGGGAGCAAGGTCTAGCACAGATACGCAGTATTTT
V gene: TRBV30; D gene: NA; clone size: NA; J gene: TRBJ2-1; CDR3 protein: CAWNRRGTLSQFF; CDR3 DNA: TGTGCCTGGAATCGGCGGGGTACGCTGAGTCAGTTCTTC
V gene: TRBV7-3; D gene: NA; clone size: many; J gene: TRBJ1-1; CDR3 protein: CASSSQGNTEAFF; CDR3 DNA: TGTGCCAGCAGCTCACAGGGAAACACTGAAGCTTTCTTT
V gene: TRBV18; D gene: TRBD2; clone size: NA; J gene: TRBJ2-1; CDR3 protein: CASSRPGLAGGLANEQFF; CDR3 DNA: TGTGCCAGCTCACGTCCGGGACTAGCGGGGGGGCTTGCCAATGAGCAGTTCTTC
V gene: TRBV15; D gene: NA; clone size: many; J gene: TRBJ2-2; CDR3 protein: CATSRAGGGAVTGELFF; CDR3 DNA: TGTGCCACCAGCAGAGCAGGTGGGGGGGCCGTCACCGGGGAGCTGTTTTTT
V gene: TRBV7-8; D gene: NA; clone size: medium-sized; J gene: TRBJ2-3; CDR3 protein: CASSFTDTQYF; CDR3 DNA: TGTGCCAGCAGCTTCACAGATACGCAGTATTTT
V gene: TRBV9; D gene: TRBD1; clone size: many; J gene: TRBJ1-2; CDR3 protein: CASSQGTGGQYGYTF; CDR3 DNA: TGTGCCAGCAGCCAAGGGACAGGGGGGCAGTATGGCTACACCTTC
V gene: TRBV25-1; D gene: NA; clone size: NA; J gene: TRBJ1-4; CDR3 protein: CASSETHFRLFF; CDR3 DNA: TGTGCCAGCAGTGAGACTCACTTTCGGCTGTTTTTT
V gene: TRBV28; D gene: TRBD2; clone size: NA; J gene: TRBJ2-3; CDR3 protein: CASSFPLAGGIKSDTQYF; CDR3 DNA: TGTGCCAGCAGTTTCCCACTAGCGGGAGGGATCAAATCAGATACGCAGTATTTT
V gene: TRBV19; D gene: TRBD1; clone size: NA; J gene: TRBJ2-2; CDR3 protein: CASSTQGANTGELFF; CDR3 DNA: TGTGCCAGTAGTACTCAGGGGGCGAACACCGGGGAGCTGTTTTTT
V gene: TRBV4-2; D gene: TRBD2; clone size: many; J gene: TRBJ2-3; CDR3 protein: CASSQENAGGPQDTQYF; CDR3 DNA: TGTGCCAGCAGCCAAGAAAACGCGGGGGGGCCACAAGATACGCAGTATTTT
V gene: TRBV20-1; D gene: NA; clone size: many; J gene: TRBJ2-3; CDR3 protein: CSARDWVGGGGARGQYF; CDR3 DNA: TGCAGTGCTAGAGATTGGGTTGGTGGGGGGGGCGCTCGAGGGCAGTATTTT
V gene: TRBV3-1; D gene: NA; clone size: few; J gene: TRBJ2-7; CDR3 protein: CASSGDGKGEQYF; CDR3 DNA: TGTGCCAGCAGTGGGGACGGGAAAGGAGAGCAGTACTTC
V gene: TRBV24-1; D gene: TRBD2; clone size: few; J gene: TRBJ2-3; CDR3 protein: CATSPTSTSADTQYF; CDR3 DNA: TGTGCCACCAGTCCTACCTCCACTAGCGCAGATACGCAGTATTTT
V gene: TRBV20-1; D gene: TRBD2; clone size: many; J gene: TRBJ2-1; CDR3 protein: CSARSSGRSYNEQFF; CDR3 DNA: TGCAGTGCTCGTTCTAGCGGGAGGTCCTACAATGAGCAGTTCTTC
V gene: TRBV11-2; D gene: NA; clone size: few; J gene: TRBJ2-7; CDR3 protein: CASSLGGASYEQYF; CDR3 DNA: TGTGCCAGCAGCTTAGGAGGGGCCTCCTACGAGCAGTACTTC
V gene: TRBV6-6; D gene: TRBD2; clone size: many; J gene: TRBJ2-1; CDR3 protein: CASSLTSGMGNEQFF; CDR3 DNA: TGTGCCAGCAGTCTGACTAGCGGGATGGGCAATGAGCAGTTCTTC
V gene: TRBV4-3; D gene: TRBD1; clone size: many; J gene: TRBJ2-7; CDR3 protein: CASSQSSGQGAYEQYF; CDR3 DNA: TGCGCCAGCAGCCAGAGTTCGGGACAGGGCGCCTACGAGCAGTACTTC
V gene: TRBV20-1; D gene: NA; clone size: many; J gene: TRBJ2-1; CDR3 protein: CSASQGRNEQFF; CDR3 DNA: TGCAGTGCTTCCCAGGGGCGCAATGAGCAGTTCTTC
V gene: TRBV3-1; D gene: TRBD1; clone size: NA; J gene: TRBJ1-2; CDR3 protein: CASRGNGQGSDGYTF; CDR3 DNA: TGTGCCAGCAGAGGAAACGGACAGGGTTCGGATGGCTACACCTTC
V gene: TRBV2; D gene: TRBD1; clone size: NA; J gene: TRBJ1-1; CDR3 protein: CASRTGGKNTEAFF; CDR3 DNA: TGTGCCAGCAGGACAGGGGGCAAGAACACTGAAGCTTTCTTT
V gene: TRBV2; D gene: TRBD1; clone size: NA; J gene: TRBJ1-1; CDR3 protein: CASRLEAGGTEAFF; CDR3 DNA: TGTGCCAGCAGATTAGAGGCAGGGGGCACTGAAGCTTTCTTT
V gene: TRBV12-3/TRBV12-4; D gene: NA; clone size: many; J gene: TRBJ1-5; CDR3 protein: CASSFSGPGSNQPQHF; CDR3 DNA: TGTGCCAGCAGTTTCTCGGGACCTGGGAGCAATCAGCCCCAGCATTTT
V gene: TRBV11-2; D gene: TRBD1; clone size: few; J gene: TRBJ2-1; CDR3 protein: CASSIPGTGKGYEQFF; CDR3 DNA: TGTGCCAGCAGCATACCCGGGACAGGGAAGGGTTATGAGCAGTTCTTC
V gene: TRBV30; D gene: TRBD1; clone size: few; J gene: TRBJ1-1; CDR3 protein: CAGGQGAVNTEAFF; CDR3 DNA: TGTGCCGGAGGACAGGGGGCTGTAAACACTGAAGCTTTCTTT
V gene: TRBV12-3/TRBV12-4; D gene: NA; clone size: NA; J gene: TRBJ1-4; CDR3 protein: CASSGRRTALEKLFF; CDR3 DNA: TGTGCCAGCAGCGGCCGGAGGACAGCTTTGGAAAAACTGTTTTTT
V gene: TRBV6-2/TRBV6-3; D gene: TRBD1; clone size: NA; J gene: TRBJ1-1; CDR3 protein: CASSYPTGDRGTEAFF; CDR3 DNA: TGTGCCAGCAGTTACCCGACAGGGGATCGAGGCACTGAAGCTTTCTTT
V gene: TRBV29-1; D gene: TRBD2; clone size: many; J gene: TRBJ2-1; CDR3 protein: CSVDRALAGEQFF; CDR3 DNA: TGCAGCGTCGATCGAGCGTTAGCGGGTGAGCAGTTCTTC
V gene: TRBV10-3; D gene: NA; clone size: NA; J gene: TRBJ2-1; CDR3 protein: CAIATRGRSQFF; CDR3 DNA: TGTGCCATCGCCACCCGTGGCAGGTCGCAGTTCTTC
V gene: TRBV7-2; D gene: NA; clone size: many; J gene: TRBJ2-5; CDR3 protein: CASRYSLTGQETQYF; CDR3 DNA: TGTGCCAGCAGGTACTCCCTTACCGGTCAGGAGACCCAGTACTTC
V gene: TRBV18; D gene: NA; clone size: many; J gene: TRBJ1-1; CDR3 protein: CASSREQNMNTEAFF; CDR3 DNA: TGTGCCAGCTCACGCGAACAGAACATGAACACTGAAGCTTTCTTT
V gene: TRBV29-1; D gene: NA; clone size: many; J gene: TRBJ2-3; CDR3 protein: CSVAPSTDTQYF; CDR3 DNA: TGCAGCGTTGCTCCCAGCACAGATACGCAGTATTTT
V gene: TRBV5-1; D gene: TRBD1; clone size: NA; J gene: TRBJ2-5; CDR3 protein: CASSQLDRTLTETQYF; CDR3 DNA: TGCGCCAGCAGCCAATTGGACAGGACCCTTACCGAGACCCAGTACTTC
V gene: TRBV20-1; D gene: NA; clone size: many; J gene: TRBJ1-3; CDR3 protein: CSARDHAQSSGNTIYF; CDR3 DNA: TGCAGTGCTAGAGACCATGCGCAGAGCTCTGGAAACACCATATATTTT
V gene: TRBV7-2; D gene: NA; clone size: few; J gene: TRBJ2-7; CDR3 protein: CASSFIGSVYEQYF; CDR3 DNA: TGTGCCAGCAGCTTTATCGGGAGTGTGTACGAGCAGTACTTC
V gene: TRBV6-2/TRBV6-3; D gene: NA; clone size: many; J gene: TRBJ1-5; CDR3 protein: CASSPSRGFQPQHF; CDR3 DNA: TGTGCCAGCAGCCCATCGAGGGGTTTCCAGCCCCAGCATTTT